The 25 T cell receptor beta chains given below trace back to one sample, sequenced in a study of blood T cell repertoires in COVID-19. Repertoires were generated with immunoSEQ multiplex PCR, while TCRdb's copy carries only in-frame clones and drops some. This table holds 200,000 to 300,000 clones, roughly 82% found once. The specimen was peripheral blood. Source of these receptors: a woman in her seventies with acute or convalescent COVID-19.

The chain joins TRBV5-1 to TRBJ1-2, with D possibly matching TRBD1 (5 bases). The germline V and J ends were trimmed by 0 bases and 7 bases, with 13 bases remaining between them. The CDR3 loop spans 14 amino acids. CDR1 and CDR2 from the germline V gene are SGHRS and YFSETQ. The CDR3: CASSLAGTTSGYTF. CDR3 nucleotide sequence: TGCGCCAGCAGCTTGGCCGGGACGACTAGTGGCTACACCTTC.

Notes on this clone: A read error may produce the germline difference seen at one junction end. In DNA, the CDR3 is TGTGCCAGCAGCGAAGGGGACACGCTGAATTCACCCCTCCACTTT. Translated, it gives CASSEGDTLNSPLHF. The V gene is TRBV2, the J gene TRBJ1-6; possibly TRBD1 for D (6 bases). Germline V lookup: CDR1 SNHLY, CDR2 FYNNEI. The CDR3 totals 15 residues.

The CDR3 sequence: CASSLTEAFF. CDR3 nucleotides: TGTGCCAGCAGCCTCACTGAAGCTTTCTTT. The rearrangement uses TRBV12-3 or TRBV12-4 and TRBJ1-1; no clear D. This CDR3 region has 10 residues. Trimming removed 6 bases at V and 4 bases at J, with 3 bases between.

The chain has TRBV3-1 (or the pseudogene TRBV3-2) and TRBJ1-5; 7 nucleotides line up with TRBD1. Trimming removed 1 base from V and 0 bases from J; junction bases left unmatched: 6. Germline CDR1 LGHDT, CDR2 YNNKEL (reference sequence). The CDR3 covers 17 residues. CDR3: CASSQGGTAYSNQPQHF. The CDR3 DNA follows: TGTGCCAGCAGCCAAGGCGGGACAGCATATAGCAATCAGCCCCAGCATTTT.

The chain has TRBV5-1 and TRBJ1-1; tentative D call: TRBD1 (5 bases). The ends were cut back, 3 bases at V and 3 bases at J, with 15 bases in the middle. Germline V gene lookup returns CDR1 SGHRS and CDR2 YFSETQ. The CDR3 consists of 15 residues. DNA for the CDR3: TGCGCCAGCAGCTCACACGGAGGGGCGGACACTGAAGCTTTCTTT. Translating it yields CASSSHGGADTEAFF.

About this clone: In the same sample, other DNA sequences code for this CDR3. The chain carries TRBV11-2 and TRBJ1-1; D might be TRBD1 (5 bases). The CDR3 loop spans 13 amino acids. V gave up 3 bases and J gave up 5 bases, with 10 bases separating them. The germline V gene has CDR1 SGHAT and CDR2 FQNNGV. CDR3 in amino acids: CASSFVEGTEAFF. The CDR3 DNA is TGTGCCAGCAGCTTCGTGGAGGGGACTGAAGCTTTCTTT. Complete variable domain (other parts from reference TRBV11-2 and TRBJ1-1): EAGVAQSPRYKIIEKRQSVAFWCNPISGHATLYWYQQILGQGPKLLIQFQNNGVVDDSQLPKDRFSAERLKGVDSTLKIQPAKLEDSAVYLCASSFVEGTEAFFGQGTRLTVV.

The V gene is TRBV27, the J gene TRBJ1-5, with 11 bases that match TRBD1. This CDR3 is 18 amino acids long. V dropped 6 bases and J dropped 0; count of bases not matched to a gene: 10. Germline V gives CDR1 MNHEY, CDR2 SMNVEV (reference sequence). The chain's CDR3 is CASSRWTGGRYSNQPQHF. The CDR3 region has the DNA TGTGCCAGCAGCCGCTGGACAGGGGGCCGGTATAGCAATCAGCCCCAGCATTTT.

The chain has TRBV15 and TRBJ2-3, with no clear D. The germline V gene encodes CDR1 LNHNV and CDR2 YYDKDF (reference sequence). Trimming removed 0 bases from V and 1 base from J, with 11 bases in between. The CDR3 loop spans 16 amino acids. The CDR3 nucleotides are TGTGCCACCAGCAGAGATCCCTTCGTTGGCACAGATACGCAGTATTTT. The encoded protein is CATSRDPFVGTDTQYF.

The chain recombines TRBV6-2 or TRBV6-3 with TRBJ1-1; no clear D gene. The V gene's germline CDR1 is MNHEY and CDR2 SVGEGT. The V and J ends lost 5 bases and 7 bases respectively, with 11 bases between them. The CDR3 spans 12 residues. This chain's CDR3 is CASSDNHNEAFF. The CDR3 DNA reads as TGTGCCAGCAGTGACAACCACAATGAAGCTTTCTTT.

The chain has TRBV6-5 and TRBJ1-6, with 8 bases fitting TRBD1. Trimming at V came to 6 bases and at J to 9 bases, leaving 7 bases not matched to a gene. The CDR3 totals 14 residues. The germline CDR1 and CDR2 sequences are MNHEY and SVGAGI. This CDR3 is CASSGQGIGSPLHF. The CDR3 nucleotides are TGTGCCAGCAGCGGACAGGGTATAGGTTCACCCCTCCACTTT.

The chain employs TRBV29-1 and TRBJ2-5; 7 nucleotides agree with TRBD1. Germline V gene sequence: CDR1 SQVTM, CDR2 ANQGSEA. V lost 6 bases and J lost 2; bases outside the gene matches: 6. CDR3 length: 13 residues. The CDR3 DNA follows: TGCAGCGTCGCCCGGGACAGACAAGAGACCCAGTACTTC. It codes for CSVARDRQETQYF.

V usage is TRBV5-6 and J usage is TRBJ1-4; D possibly corresponds to TRBD1 (5 bases). Per germline, CDR1 SGHDT and CDR2 YYEEEE. The CDR3 runs to 16 residues. V was trimmed by 0 bases and J by 4 bases, leaving 13 bases between them. The CDR3 reads CASSLAGGEINEKLFF. Written as DNA, the CDR3 is TGTGCCAGCAGCTTGGCCGGGGGGGAGATTAATGAAAAACTGTTTTTT.

The V gene is TRBV20-1, the J gene TRBJ2-5, with 12 bases identical to TRBD2. There are 15 residues in the CDR3. CDR1 and CDR2 (germline): DFQATT, SNEGSKA (reference sequence). The V segment lost 3 bases and the J segment 5 bases; nucleotides outside the gene matches: 7. The CDR3 DNA is TGCAGTGCTAGTGGGCTAGCGGGGGGGCTGGAGACCCAGTACTTC. Protein sequence: CSASGLAGGLETQYF.

The chain has TRBV29-1 and TRBJ1-1; D perhaps matches TRBD1 (5 bases). This CDR3 has 11 amino acids. The germline CDR1 and CDR2 sequences are SQVTM and ANQGSEA. V lost 3 bases and J lost 12, with 14 bases in between. The DNA of the CDR3 is TGCAGCGTTGAGGGGGGGACCTGGCCTTTCTTT. Its protein is CSVEGGTWPFF.

The chain links TRBV10-1 to TRBJ2-3; D ambiguous. Deletions cut 3 bases from V and 6 bases from J, with 13 bases between. From germline, CDR1 is WNHNN and CDR2 SYGVQD (reference sequence). There are 14 residues in the CDR3. Written as DNA, the CDR3 is TGCGCCAGCAGTGATCAATTCGGTGCGGATACGCAGTATTTT. Protein: CASSDQFGADTQYF.

V usage is TRBV3-1 (or the pseudogene TRBV3-2) and J usage is TRBJ1-1, with TRBD1 identical over 8 bases. The germline CDR1 and CDR2 sequences are LGHDT and YNNKEL (reference sequence). V shed 3 bases, J shed 5 bases, and the junction held 11 bases outside the gene matches. This CDR3 has 16 amino acids. As DNA, the CDR3 is TGTGCCAGCAGCCACGCCTCCCACAGGGGGGGGACTGAAGCTTTCTTT. Translating it yields CASSHASHRGGTEAFF.

J is TRBJ2-3 and V is TRBV18; 9 bases fit TRBD2. V lost 3 bases and J lost 4; bases outside the gene matches: 2. The length of the CDR3 is 14 residues. Germline V gene lookup returns CDR1 KGHSH and CDR2 LQKENI. The CDR3 region has the DNA TGTGCCAGCTCACCCGCGGGGGGGGCAGATACGCAGTATTTT. As protein: CASSPAGGADTQYF.

The CDR3: CASSKGGTSTDTQYF. As DNA, the CDR3 is TGTGCCAGCAGCAAAGGGGGGACTAGCACAGATACGCAGTATTTT. V and J are TRBV21-1 and TRBJ2-3; TRBD2, the table's D call, was not compared with the DNA. TRBV21-1 is assigned pseudogene status. This CDR3 spans 15 amino acids.

In this sample, this clone turned up once. This chain connects TRBV3-1 (or the pseudogene TRBV3-2) to TRBJ1-6, with TRBD1 identical over 8 bases. From germline, CDR1 is LGHDT and CDR2 YNNKEL (reference sequence). V was clipped by 2 bases and J by 1 base; unmatched bases: 1. This CDR3 is 16 amino acids long. CDR3 protein: CASSQRTGSYNSPLHF. The DNA of the CDR3 is TGTGCCAGCAGCCAACGGACAGGGTCCTATAATTCACCCCTCCACTTT.

This clone was counted a single time. This rearrangement joins TRBV7-2 to TRBJ2-3; possible D gene TRBD2, 6 bases. CDR1 is SGHTA and CDR2 is FQGNSA in the germline V gene. V gave up 1 base and J gave up 0 bases, with 14 bases separating them. The CDR3 has 17 residues. The CDR3 is CASSLGPLALSTDTQYF. DNA for the CDR3: TGTGCCAGCAGCTTAGGACCGCTAGCGCTCAGCACAGATACGCAGTATTTT.

The gene calls are TRBV28 and TRBJ1-1; D is perhaps TRBD1 (5 bases). Germline values: CDR1 MDHEN, CDR2 SYDVKM. Trimming shortened V by 2 bases and J by 0 bases, and 16 bases separated the two germline ends. The CDR3 is 17 amino acids. The CDR3 protein is CASSLLKAGHMNTEAFF. CDR3 DNA sequence: TGTGCCAGCAGTTTACTTAAGGCAGGACATATGAACACTGAAGCTTTCTTT.

CDR3 sequence (DNA): TGTGCCAGCAGCGCCTTGGACAGCAGGCAGGGCAATCAGCCCCAGCATTTT. As protein: CASSALDSRQGNQPQHF. The J gene is TRBJ1-5, the V gene TRBV7-2; tentatively, D is TRBD1 (6 bases). CDR1 SGHTA and CDR2 FQGNSA come from the germline V gene. The CDR3 loop spans 17 amino acids. Trimming removed 5 bases at V and 2 bases at J, with 19 bases between.

This clone was seen just once. V gene TRBV5-4 combines with J gene TRBJ1-4; TRBD1 agrees at 7 bases. CDR1 and CDR2 (germline): SGHNT, YYREEE (reference sequence). V lost 4 bases to trimming and J lost 2 bases; unmatched junction nucleotides: 8. This CDR3 contains 16 residues. CDR3 sequence (DNA): TGTGCCAGCAGCAGCGAGACAGGGAGCACTAATGAAAAACTGTTTTTT. This encodes CASSSETGSTNEKLFF.

This sequence joins TRBV29-1 and TRBJ1-2; 8 bases fit TRBD1. V trimming: 3 bases; J trimming: 3 bases; junction bases outside the gene matches: 9. The V gene's germline CDR1 is SQVTM and CDR2 ANQGSEA. There are 15 residues in the CDR3. The CDR3 region has the DNA TGCAGCGTTGATCCCGGACAGGGCCGATACTATGGCTACACCTTC. It specifies CSVDPGQGRYYGYTF.

The rearrangement uses TRBV3-1 (or the pseudogene TRBV3-2) and TRBJ1-6; D gene ambiguous. The germline V and J ends were trimmed by 6 bases and 7 bases, with 10 bases remaining between them. Germline CDR1 is LGHDT and CDR2 is YNNKEL (reference sequence). The CDR3 covers 13 residues. The CDR3 loop reads CASSEQTNSPLHF. CDR3 DNA sequence: TGTGCCAGCAGTGAACAAACCAATTCACCCCTCCACTTT.